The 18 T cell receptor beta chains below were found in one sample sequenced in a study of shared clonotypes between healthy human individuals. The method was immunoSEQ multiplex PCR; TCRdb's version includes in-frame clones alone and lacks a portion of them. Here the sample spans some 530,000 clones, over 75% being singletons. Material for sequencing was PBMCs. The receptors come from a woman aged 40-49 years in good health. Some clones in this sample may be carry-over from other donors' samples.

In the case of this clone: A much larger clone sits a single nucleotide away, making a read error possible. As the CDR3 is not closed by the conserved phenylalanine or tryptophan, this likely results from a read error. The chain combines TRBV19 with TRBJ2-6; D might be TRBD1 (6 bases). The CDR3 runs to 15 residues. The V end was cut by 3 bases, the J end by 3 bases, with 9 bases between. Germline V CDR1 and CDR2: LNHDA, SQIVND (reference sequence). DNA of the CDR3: TGTGCCAGTAGTATTCGGACAGATGGGGCCAACGTCCTGACTTTA. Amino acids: CASSIRTDGANVLTL.

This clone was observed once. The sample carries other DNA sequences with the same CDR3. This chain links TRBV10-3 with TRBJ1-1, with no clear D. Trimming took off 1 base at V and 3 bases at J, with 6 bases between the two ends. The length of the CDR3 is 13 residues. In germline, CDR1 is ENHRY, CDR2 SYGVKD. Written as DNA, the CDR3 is TGTGCCATCAGTGAGTATAGGGACACTGAAGCTTTCTTT. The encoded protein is CAISEYRDTEAFF.

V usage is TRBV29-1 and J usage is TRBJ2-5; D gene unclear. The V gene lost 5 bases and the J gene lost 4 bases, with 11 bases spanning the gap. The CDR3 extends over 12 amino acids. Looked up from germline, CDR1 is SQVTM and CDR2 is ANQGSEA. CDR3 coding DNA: TGCAGCGTTTCTAGAGTACGAGAGACCCAGTACTTC. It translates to CSVSRVRETQYF.

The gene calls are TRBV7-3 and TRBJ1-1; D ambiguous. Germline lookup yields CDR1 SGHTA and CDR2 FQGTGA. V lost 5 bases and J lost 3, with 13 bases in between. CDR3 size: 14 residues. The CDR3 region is CASSPFGRDTEAFF. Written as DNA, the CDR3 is TGTGCCAGCAGCCCTTTCGGGAGAGACACTGAAGCTTTCTTT.

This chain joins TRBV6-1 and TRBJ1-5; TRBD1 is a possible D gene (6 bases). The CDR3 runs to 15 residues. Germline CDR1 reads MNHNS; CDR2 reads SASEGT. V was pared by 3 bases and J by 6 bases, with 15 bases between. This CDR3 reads CASSDMWGPGQPQHF. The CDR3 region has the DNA TGTGCCAGCAGTGATATGTGGGGGCCGGGTCAGCCCCAGCATTTT.

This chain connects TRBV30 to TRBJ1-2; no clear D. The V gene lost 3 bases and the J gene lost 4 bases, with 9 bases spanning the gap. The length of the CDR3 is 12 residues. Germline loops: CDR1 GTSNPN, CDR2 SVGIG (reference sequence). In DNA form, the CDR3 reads TGTGCCTGGAGGAATGAGATCTATGGCTACACCTTC. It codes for CAWRNEIYGYTF.

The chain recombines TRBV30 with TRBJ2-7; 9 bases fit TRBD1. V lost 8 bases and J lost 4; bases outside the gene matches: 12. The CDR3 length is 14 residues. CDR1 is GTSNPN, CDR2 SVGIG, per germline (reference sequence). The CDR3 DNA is TGTGCCCAAGGGACAGGGAACCTCCCGTACGAGCAGTACTTC. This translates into CAQGTGNLPYEQYF.

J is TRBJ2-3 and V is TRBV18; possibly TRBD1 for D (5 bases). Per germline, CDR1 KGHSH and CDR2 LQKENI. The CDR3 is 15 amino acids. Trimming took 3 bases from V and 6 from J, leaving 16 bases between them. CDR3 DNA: TGTGCCAGCTCACCCTCACAGGTTGGGTTGGATACGCAGTATTTT. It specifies CASSPSQVGLDTQYF.

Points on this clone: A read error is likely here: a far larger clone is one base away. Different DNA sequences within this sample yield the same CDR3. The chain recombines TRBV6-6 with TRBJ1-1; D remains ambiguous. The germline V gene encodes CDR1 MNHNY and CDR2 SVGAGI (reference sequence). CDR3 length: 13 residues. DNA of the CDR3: TGTGCCAGCAACCCTGCAGGAAACACTGAAGCCTTCTTT. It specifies CASNPAGNTEAFF.

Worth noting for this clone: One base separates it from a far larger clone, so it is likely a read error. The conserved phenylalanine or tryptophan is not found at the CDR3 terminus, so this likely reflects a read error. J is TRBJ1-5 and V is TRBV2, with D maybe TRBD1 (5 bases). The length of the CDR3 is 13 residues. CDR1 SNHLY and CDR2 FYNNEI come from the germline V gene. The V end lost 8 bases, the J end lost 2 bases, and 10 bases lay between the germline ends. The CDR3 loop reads CASWGGGNQPQHL. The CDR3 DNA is TGTGCCAGCTGGGGGGGAGGCAATCAGCCCCAGCATTTA.

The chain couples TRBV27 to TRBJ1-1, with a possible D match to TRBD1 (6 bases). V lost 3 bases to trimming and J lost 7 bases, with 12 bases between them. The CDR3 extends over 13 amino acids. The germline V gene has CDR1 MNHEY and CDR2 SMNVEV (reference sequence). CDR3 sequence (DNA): TGTGCCAGCAGTTTGGACAGAGAATATGAAGCTTTCTTT. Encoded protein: CASSLDREYEAFF.

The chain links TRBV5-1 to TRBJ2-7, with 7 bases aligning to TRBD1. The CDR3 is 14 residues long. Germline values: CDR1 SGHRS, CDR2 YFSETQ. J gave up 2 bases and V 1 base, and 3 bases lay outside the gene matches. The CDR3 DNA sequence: TGCGCCAGCAGCTTGTCCGGGACAGCCTACGAGCAGTACTTC. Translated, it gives CASSLSGTAYEQYF.

As DNA, the CDR3 is TGTGCCAGCAGTTGGGACAGGGGCTACGAGCAGTACTTC. This translates into CASSWDRGYEQYF. The chain joins TRBV6-5 to TRBJ2-7; TRBD1 matches 10 bases. With 4 bases clipped from V and 3 bases from J, the junction kept 0 bases outside the gene matches. The CDR3 consists of 13 residues. Germline V lookup: CDR1 MNHEY, CDR2 SVGAGI.

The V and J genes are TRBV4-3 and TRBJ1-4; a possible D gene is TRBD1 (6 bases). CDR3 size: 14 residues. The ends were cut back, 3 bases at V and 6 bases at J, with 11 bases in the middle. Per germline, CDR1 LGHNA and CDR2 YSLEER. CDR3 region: CASSHSGGHEKLFF. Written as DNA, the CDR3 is TGCGCCAGCAGCCATAGTGGGGGCCATGAAAAACTGTTTTTT.

DNA of the CDR3: TGTGCCAGCAGCCGGACTAGCGGGAGTGGCCAAGAGACCCAGTACTTC. Translated, it gives CASSRTSGSGQETQYF. This rearrangement joins TRBV11-2 to TRBJ2-5; 13 bases match TRBD2. V shed 5 bases and J 1 base; nucleotides not matched to a gene: 4. The germline V gene encodes CDR1 SGHAT and CDR2 FQNNGV. The CDR3 has 16 residues.

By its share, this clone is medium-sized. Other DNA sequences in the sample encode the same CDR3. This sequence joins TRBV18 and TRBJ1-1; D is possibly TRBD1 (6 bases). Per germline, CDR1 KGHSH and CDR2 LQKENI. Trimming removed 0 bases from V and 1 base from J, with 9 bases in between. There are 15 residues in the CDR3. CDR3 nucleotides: TGTGCCAGCTCACCACCGGGGGGACAGAACACTGAAGCTTTCTTT. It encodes CASSPPGGQNTEAFF.

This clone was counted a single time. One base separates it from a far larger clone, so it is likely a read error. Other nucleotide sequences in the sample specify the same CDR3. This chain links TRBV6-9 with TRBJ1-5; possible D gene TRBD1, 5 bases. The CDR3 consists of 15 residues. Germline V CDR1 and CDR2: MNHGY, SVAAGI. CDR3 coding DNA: TGTGCCAGCAGACCCGGTGGCAGGGACTATCAGCCCCAGCATTTC. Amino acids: CASRPGGRDYQPQHF.

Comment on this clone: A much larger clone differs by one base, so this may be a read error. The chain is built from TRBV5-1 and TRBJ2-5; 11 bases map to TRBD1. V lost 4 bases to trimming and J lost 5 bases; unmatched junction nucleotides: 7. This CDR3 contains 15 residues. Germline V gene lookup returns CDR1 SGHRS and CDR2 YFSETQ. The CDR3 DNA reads TGCGCCAGCAGCGCCCGGGACAGGGGGTACGAGACCCAGTACTTC. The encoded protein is CASSARDRGYETQYF.